What follows are 27 T cell receptor beta chains derived from one specimen sequenced in a study of blood T cells in healthy people across ages (dated by TCRdb to 2013 to 2016). Libraries were made using 5' RACE. The sequencer listed for this sample is Illumina HiSeq 2500. A second PCR of about 7 to 12 cycles was run with a J-beta primer mix and a sample-barcoded 5' primer. TCRdb cleaned the public reads at Q25 with fastp, built clones with MiXCR and kept in-frame beta chains. Records with the same CDR3 protein are collapsed into one entry carrying the most frequent genes and DNA. In all, the sample holds about 1,500,000 distinct CDR3 sequences, and 40% to 50% of those were seen once. Of the sample, 6.5% to 10% falls within the top ten clones. The sequencing sample was made of blood. Receptors originate from a woman aged 18 to 35 in good health.

This clonotype was detected many times. The rearrangement joins TRBV21-1 to TRBJ1-1. TRBV21-1 is termed a pseudogene. This CDR3 has 15 amino acids. CDR3 coding DNA: TGTGCCAGCAGGCTACTAAGGGCAGGGAGCACTGAAGCTTTCTTT. This gives the protein CASRLLRAGSTEAFF.

This chain links TRBV5-5 with TRBJ1-2; tentatively, D is TRBD1 (6 bases). The V and J ends lost 5 bases and 6 bases respectively, with 20 bases between them. The germline gives CDR1 SGHKS, CDR2 YYEKEE (reference sequence). The CDR3 runs to 15 residues. CDR3 sequence: CASSSDGGLGDGYTF. The DNA of the CDR3 is TGTGCCAGCAGTTCCGACGGGGGCCTGGGGGATGGCTACACCTTC.

This clonotype was seen only once. The chain's CDR3 is CASSVSGAPYNEQYF. The DNA of the CDR3 is TGTGCCAGCAGTGTTAGCGGGGCCCCCTACAATGAGCAGTACTTC. V usage is TRBV6-1 and J usage is TRBJ2-7; 8 nucleotides agree with TRBD2. Per the germline V gene, CDR1 is MNHNS and CDR2 is SASEGT. V shed 4 bases, J shed 7 bases, and the junction held 12 bases outside the gene matches. There are 15 residues in the CDR3.

This chain links TRBV10-3 with TRBJ2-5; TRBD2 aligns across 10 bases. Losses at the gene ends were 6 bases for V and 9 bases for J; bases not matched to a gene: 13. Germline CDR1 is ENHRY and CDR2 is SYGVKD. The CDR3 runs 15 residues. CDR3 loop: CAISRTSGQQEAQYF. The CDR3 nucleotides are TGTGCCATCAGCAGGACTAGCGGACAACAGGAGGCCCAGTACTTC.

This clonotype came up once. Relative to the germline gene, one junction end is altered; a read error may explain this. This chain joins TRBV29-1 and TRBJ1-2, with 12 positions matching TRBD1. The CDR3 totals 14 residues. The germline V gene has CDR1 SQVTM and CDR2 ANQGSEA. CDR3 sequence: CSVDSGQGARGHTF. CDR3 bases: TGCAGCGTGGACTCGGGACAGGGGGCGCGTGGCCACACCTTC.

This chain connects TRBV9 to TRBJ2-1; D may correspond to TRBD1 or TRBD2 (5 bases each). The CDR3 loop spans 13 amino acids. The V end lost 3 bases, the J end lost 9 bases, and 13 bases lay between the germline ends. Germline lookup yields CDR1 SGDLS and CDR2 YYNGEE. CDR3 nucleotide sequence: TGTGCCAGCAGCGGAGGGGTGGAGTTTGAGCAGTTCTTC. Amino acid sequence: CASSGGVEFEQFF.

The rearrangement uses TRBV3-1 and TRBJ2-1; 12 nucleotides line up with TRBD2. V gave up 2 bases and J gave up 9 bases; unmatched junction bases: 5. The CDR3 length is 15 residues. CDR1 and CDR2 (germline): LGHDT, YNNKEL (reference sequence). CDR3 coding DNA: TGTGCCAGCAGCCAACTAGCGGGGGGGCTCTCTGAGCAGTTCTTC. Translation: CASSQLAGGLSEQFF.

The chain has TRBV18 and TRBJ2-5; the D is unclear. The germline CDR1 and CDR2 sequences are KGHSH and LQKENI. V was pared by 6 bases and J by 0 bases, with 14 bases between. The CDR3 totals 15 residues. The DNA of the CDR3 is TGTGCCAGCTCGAGCAGGACCTGGTACCAAGAGACCCAGTACTTC. Translation gives CASSSRTWYQETQYF.

There are a few counts of this clonotype. The rearrangement uses TRBV3-1 and TRBJ1-5, with D unresolved. Germline CDR1 reads LGHDT; CDR2 reads YNNKEL (reference sequence). V was clipped by 1 base and J by 3 bases, with 10 bases between them. This CDR3 is built from 15 residues. This CDR3 reads CASSQGVQFNQPQHF. In DNA form, the CDR3 reads TGTGCCAGCAGCCAAGGGGTCCAGTTCAATCAGCCCCAGCATTTT.

The sample holds a few counts of this clonotype. The chain has TRBV12-3 or TRBV12-4 and TRBJ2-2; 7 positions agree with TRBD1. Trimming took 7 bases from V and 6 from J; bases not matched to a gene: 8. The CDR3 runs to 14 residues. The CDR3 nucleotides are TGTGCCAGCACCCCGACAGGGCAGGCCGGGGAGCTGTTTTTT. This encodes CASTPTGQAGELFF.

This clonotype was seen a handful of times. The CDR3 spells CATHPRGQGYNEQFF. The CDR3 DNA reads TGTGCCACCCACCCCCGTGGACAGGGCTACAATGAGCAGTTCTTC. The V call is TRBV12-3 or TRBV12-4, the J call TRBJ2-1; TRBD1 matches 8 bases. The V segment lost 10 bases and the J segment 3 bases; nucleotides outside the gene matches: 11. This CDR3 is 15 amino acids long.

The rearrangement uses TRBV15 and TRBJ2-7; D might be TRBD2 (5 bases). With 3 bases removed from V and 2 bases from J, the gap between germline ends came to 14 bases. Germline CDR1 is LNHNV and CDR2 is YYDKDF (reference sequence). The CDR3 is 15 amino acids. For the CDR3, the DNA is TGTGCCACCAGCAGCCCGGGATCCTCCACCTACGAGCAGTACTTC. Protein sequence: CATSSPGSSTYEQYF.

There are a few counts of this clonotype. The chain employs TRBV10-3 and TRBJ1-2; D is unclear. V lost 10 bases, J lost 4 bases, and 16 bases lay in between. CDR1 is ENHRY and CDR2 is SYGVKD in the germline V gene. The CDR3 has 13 residues. CDR3 nucleotides: TGTGCCACCTCGGAGCTCCAACCCTATGGCTACACCTTC. Protein sequence: CATSELQPYGYTF.

This clonotype has just a few counts. J is TRBJ2-3 and V is TRBV6-4, with D possibly TRBD2 on 5 matching bases. Trimming stripped 5 bases from V and 4 bases from J, with 16 bases between. The germline V gene encodes CDR1 MRHNA and CDR2 SNTAGT. This CDR3 has 15 residues. CDR3 protein: CASSFSGESPDTQYF. CDR3 sequence (DNA): TGTGCCAGCAGTTTTTCCGGGGAGTCCCCAGATACGCAGTATTTT.

This sequence joins TRBV19 and TRBJ2-5; D unclear. The closer fit of TRBJ2-7 to the DNA end suggests the J call may be wrong. CDR3 length: 12 amino acids. Germline CDR1 and CDR2: LNHDA and SQIVND (reference sequence). DNA of the CDR3: TGTGCCAGTAGTATGAGCGAATACGAGCAGTACTTC. Translation: CASSMSEYEQYF.

The gene calls are TRBV7-9 and TRBJ2-4; 7 bases match TRBD1. The DNA end is a closer match to TRBJ2-7, so the J assignment may be wrong. This CDR3 spans 16 amino acids. The germline V gene encodes CDR1 SEHNR and CDR2 FQNEAQ (reference sequence). CDR3 in DNA: TGTGCCAGCAGCGACCCCACAGGGGCGATAACCTACGAGCAGTACTTC. It codes for CASSDPTGAITYEQYF.

This rearrangement joins TRBV7-9 to TRBJ2-4; 7 bases are shared with TRBD2. The J call is doubtful: the DNA matches TRBJ2-7 better. Germline V CDR1 and CDR2: SEHNR, FQNEAQ (reference sequence). This CDR3 is 14 amino acids long. CDR3 in DNA: TGTGCCAGCAGCCTAAGCGGGGATTACTACGAGCAGTACTTC. Translating gives CASSLSGDYYEQYF.

J is TRBJ1-5 and V is TRBV6-2 or TRBV6-3; D is unclear. Trimming stripped 3 bases from V and 4 bases from J, with 16 bases between. Germline values: CDR1 MNHEY, CDR2 SVGEGT. This CDR3 is built from 16 residues. The CDR3 region has the DNA TGTGCCAGCAGTTATATCCCAACGTCCTCTAATCAGCCCCAGCATTTT. This gives the protein CASSYIPTSSNQPQHF.

This chain joins TRBV7-2 and TRBJ1-1; D is undetermined. CDR3 length: 14 amino acids. V was shortened by 1 base and J by 1 base, with 7 bases between the two germline ends. CDR1 and CDR2 from the germline V gene are SGHTA and FQGNSA. The CDR3 reads CASSLVHGNTEAFF. The CDR3 bases are TGTGCCAGCAGCTTAGTTCACGGGAACACTGAAGCTTTCTTT.

This chain uses TRBV4-2 with TRBJ1-1; the D gene is possibly TRBD1 (5 bases). The V end lost 1 base, the J end lost 1 base, and 10 bases lay between the germline ends. Germline CDR1 reads LGHNA; CDR2 reads YNFKEQ. The CDR3 runs to 15 residues. In DNA form, the CDR3 reads TGTGCCAGCAGCCAAGGGTTCGGACAGAACACTGAAGCTTTCTTT. Residues: CASSQGFGQNTEAFF.

The table lists this clonotype with a few counts. This chain uses TRBV9 with TRBJ2-1; TRBD1 agrees at 7 bases. CDR1 and CDR2 (germline): SGDLS, YYNGEE. This CDR3 spans 15 amino acids. The J segment lost 12 bases and the V segment lost 3 bases, leaving 15 bases of the junction unmatched. The DNA of the CDR3 is TGTGCCAGCAGCGCTCAGACAACAGGGGCGTTTTCGCAGTTCTTC. It yields the protein CASSAQTTGAFSQFF.

The rearrangement uses TRBV3-1 and TRBJ2-3, with D possibly matching TRBD2 (5 bases). Germline CDR1 is LGHDT and CDR2 is YNNKEL (reference sequence). V was shortened by 0 bases and J by 4 bases, with 5 bases between the two germline ends. This CDR3 spans 13 amino acids. The chain's CDR3 is CASSQERADTQYF. CDR3 nucleotides: TGTGCCAGCAGCCAAGAGAGGGCAGATACGCAGTATTTT.

The table lists this clonotype with a few counts. The V call is TRBV20-1, the J call TRBJ2-5; D not certain. CDR1 and CDR2 (germline): DFQATT, SNEGSKA (reference sequence). This CDR3 is 13 amino acids long. Trimming removed 0 bases from V and 5 bases from J, with 10 bases in between. CDR3 in amino acids: CSAREVPRETQYF. CDR3 bases: TGCAGTGCTAGAGAGGTCCCGAGGGAGACCCAGTACTTC.

The rearrangement joins TRBV9 to TRBJ1-5, with 7 positions matching TRBD1. The CDR3 sequence is 15 residues long. Per germline, CDR1 SGDLS and CDR2 YYNGEE. With 3 bases clipped from V and 6 bases from J, the junction kept 9 bases outside the gene matches. The CDR3 bases are TGTGCCAGCAGCGATAGACAGGGTCCTGTTCAGCCCCAGCATTTT. This codes for CASSDRQGPVQPQHF.

As to this clonotype: A clone one base away is much larger, so this may be a read error. The chain is built from TRBV29-1 and TRBJ2-3, with a weak D call TRBD1 (6 bases). V lost 6 bases and J 6 bases, leaving 19 bases between the germline ends. Germline V gives CDR1 SQVTM, CDR2 ANQGSEA. The CDR3 loop spans 14 amino acids. In DNA form, the CDR3 reads TGCAGCGTGGGGGCCATCCCCACGCAGGATACGCAGTATTTT. It yields the protein CSVGAIPTQDTQYF.

A word on this clonotype: A much larger clonotype is one base distant, so this may be a read error. The chain carries TRBV4-1 and TRBJ2-7, with 7 positions matching TRBD1. CDR3 size: 13 residues. Losses at the gene ends were 3 bases for V and 5 bases for J; bases not matched to a gene: 4. CDR1 MGHRA and CDR2 YSYEKL come from the germline V gene. The CDR3 loop is CASSQTGFHEQYF. The CDR3 nucleotides read TGCGCCAGCAGCCAGACAGGGTTCCACGAGCAGTACTTC.

This chain uses TRBV28 with TRBJ2-7; D may be TRBD2 (6 bases). The germline V and J ends were trimmed by 3 bases and 7 bases, with 19 bases remaining between them. This CDR3 contains 15 residues. Germline-derived CDR1 and CDR2 are MDHEN and SYDVKM. CDR3 DNA sequence: TGTGCCAGCAGTTTTACGGCAGGGCCACGGGGGGAGCAGTACTTC. Its translation: CASSFTAGPRGEQYF.